This TCR beta chain was retrieved from a study of shared clonotypes between healthy human individuals. The protocol was immunoSEQ multiplex PCR, while the TCRdb copy is restricted to in-frame clones and leaves out a portion. The table lists a few million clones, roughly 92% of them singletons. V shed 6 bases and J 5 bases; nucleotides not matched to a gene: 6. The CDR3 loop spans 13 amino acids. Looked up from germline, CDR1 is MNHEY and CDR2 is SVGAGI. The chain joins TRBV6-5 to TRBJ2-7; 8 bases are shared with TRBD1. Sequenced: naive CD4+ T cells sorted from blood. Described subset: CD45RA+ positively selected. The TCR was taken from a man younger than 35 in good health. CDR3 protein: CASREDRADEQYF. The CDR3 DNA reads as TGTGCCAGCAGGGAGGACAGGGCGGACGAGCAGTACTTC.